Sequencing of this T cell receptor beta chain was carried out in a study of CD8 T cells in Susac syndrome. Roughly 0.45 to 1 ug RNA was reverse transcribed with random hexamers. Using its own MiXCR run on the immunoSEQ multiplex PCR reads, TCRdb lists one record per CDR3 protein. This table has 250,000 to 300,000 distinct CDR3 sequences, roughly 85% appearing once. The CDR3 loop spans 13 amino acids. V was cut by 3 bases and J by 8 bases, with 11 bases left in between. The germline V gene has CDR1 SEHNR and CDR2 FQNEAQ (reference sequence). Sequencing of TCR beta covered CD8+ and CD4+ T cells obtained from blood. Multiple sclerosis controls were treatment-naive patients with stable or active relapsing-remitting disease.

This chain joins TRBV7-9 and TRBJ2-1, with D unclear. Sequencing used CD8+ T cells from PBMCs. The sequence was obtained from a human donor with multiple sclerosis. This CDR3 reads CASSFPLDYEQFF. DNA of the CDR3: TGTGCCAGCAGCTTCCCCTTAGATTATGAGCAGTTCTTC. The full variable domain, in which reference TRBV7-9 and TRBJ2-1 provide the parts outside the CDR3, is DTGVSQNPRHKITKRGQNVTFRCDPISEHNRLYWYRQTLGQGPEFLTYFQNEAQLEKSRLLSDRFSAERPKGSFSTLEIQRTEQGDSAMYLCASSFPLDYEQFFGPGTRLTVL.